The present TCR beta chain was sequenced within a study of T-cell memory formation after mild COVID-19. Points from the study as a whole: Researchers could not confirm that second-wave clones peaking on day 37 targeted SARS-CoV-2. Pre-infection memory already had some responding clones, implying cross-reactive memory joined.

Germline CDR1 DFQATT, CDR2 SNEGSKA (reference sequence). The CDR3 runs to 15 residues. Losses at the gene ends were 5 bases for V and 4 bases for J; bases not matched to a gene: 10. The TCR alpha and TCR beta cDNA libraries, bearing sample barcodes and UMIs, were generated by 5'RACE using constant-segment primers. TCRdb recomputed calls from the 5' RACE reads with MiXCR, one row per CDR3 protein. Found here are 150,000 to 200,000 distinct CDR3 sequences, about 20% of them singletons; the top ten hold 20% to 25%. This clonotype appeared many times. Its antigen is undetermined. This sequence was found in an adult woman who had mild COVID-19 (a few samples of this study predate the infection). Cell type and time point are not known. The chain couples TRBV20-1 to TRBJ2-3; the match to TRBD2 covers 9 bases. Sample: PBMCs or a T cell subset sorted from them (not recorded which). The CDR3 DNA sequence: TGCAGTGCTCGGAATCCGGGACTAGCTTCAGATACGCAGTATTTT. This translates into CSARNPGLASDTQYF.